Presented here are 18 T cell receptor beta chains from one specimen sequenced in a study of blood T cell repertoires in COVID-19 (TCRdb year 2020). The library was obtained by the immunoSEQ multiplex PCR assay. Held by TCRdb, this immuneACCESS table contains in-frame sequences only and omits some clones. Under half of the omission traces to an unresolved V gene where checked; the cause of the rest is unknown. The sample table holds around 80,000 clones, of which over 65% were seen once. Around 5% of the sample lies in the top ten. Specimen: peripheral blood. The receptors here all came from a middle-aged man with active or convalescent COVID-19.

The gene calls are TRBV3-1 (or the pseudogene TRBV3-2) and TRBJ1-6; D remains unclear. Deletions cut 0 bases from V and 0 bases from J, with 15 bases between. This CDR3 contains 19 residues. The germline gives CDR1 LGHDT, CDR2 YNNKEL (reference sequence). The CDR3 DNA reads TGTGCCAGCAGCCAAGAGGGGAGCGGGCGGAGCTCCTATAATTCACCCCTCCACTTT. It is translated as CASSQEGSGRSSYNSPLHF.

This clone came up many times. The CDR3 loop reads CASSKVDGGSSTDTQYF. The CDR3 bases are TGTGCCAGCAGCAAAGTGGACGGGGGGTCGAGCACAGATACGCAGTATTTT. The chain recombines TRBV21-1 with TRBJ2-3; the tabulated D call, TRBD2, remains unverified against the DNA. TRBV21-1 is annotated as a pseudogene. The length of the CDR3 is 17 residues.

The rearrangement links TRBV5-4 to TRBJ2-5, with TRBD1 identical over 7 bases. Germline V CDR1 and CDR2: SGHNT, YYREEE (reference sequence). CDR3 length equals 14 residues. Trimming took 3 bases from V and 5 from J; bases not matched to a gene: 7. The CDR3 protein is CASSWDSTSETQYF. The CDR3 DNA follows: TGTGCCAGCAGCTGGGACAGTACCTCGGAGACCCAGTACTTC.

The J gene is TRBJ1-1, the V gene TRBV3-1 (or the pseudogene TRBV3-2), with a possible D match to TRBD1 (5 bases). This CDR3 region has 14 residues. V was trimmed by 3 bases and J by 0 bases, leaving 8 bases between them. Per the germline V gene, CDR1 is LGHDT and CDR2 is YNNKEL (reference sequence). The CDR3 region is CASSQGGLNTEAFF. The CDR3 bases are TGTGCCAGCAGCCAGGGGGGATTGAACACTGAAGCTTTCTTT.

A few counts support this clone. The chain combines TRBV7-2 with TRBJ1-5, with 7 positions matching TRBD1. The CDR3 covers 15 residues. The germline CDR1 and CDR2 sequences are SGHTA and FQGNSA. Trimming took 5 bases from V and 6 from J; bases not matched to a gene: 10. The CDR3 loop reads CASSPSGTESQPQHF. CDR3 nucleotide sequence: TGTGCCAGCAGCCCCTCCGGGACAGAAAGTCAGCCCCAGCATTTT.

The chain uses TRBV7-9 and TRBJ2-5; D perhaps matches TRBD1 (6 bases). Trimming took off 5 bases at V and 2 bases at J, with 12 bases between the two ends. Germline lookup yields CDR1 SEHNR and CDR2 FQNEAQ (reference sequence). The CDR3 length is 14 residues. The CDR3 coding sequence is TGTGCCAGCAGCCTCGGGACAACTCAAGAGACCCAGTACTTC. Its protein is CASSLGTTQETQYF.

The chain recombines TRBV3-1 (or the pseudogene TRBV3-2) with TRBJ1-5; D is undetermined. The germline V gene has CDR1 LGHDT and CDR2 YNNKEL (reference sequence). This CDR3 contains 12 residues. Trimming took off 5 bases at V and 4 bases at J, with 6 bases between the two ends. The DNA of the CDR3 is TGTGCCAGCAGCTTTCCTAATCAGCCCCAGCATTTT. Amino acids: CASSFPNQPQHF.

This chain joins TRBV7-8 and TRBJ2-7; TRBD1 matches 8 bases. The CDR3 length is 15 residues. Germline CDR1 and CDR2: SGHVS and FQNEAQ. V was pared by 5 bases and J by 2 bases, with 8 bases of the junction left unmatched. CDR3 bases: TGTGCCAGCAGCAGAGATCGGGACAGGACCTACGAGCAGTACTTC. Its translation is CASSRDRDRTYEQYF. Full variable domain (remainder filled in from reference TRBV7-8 and TRBJ2-7): GAGVSQSPRYKVAKRGQDVALRCDPISGHVSLFWYQQALGQGPEFLTYFQNEAQLDKSGLPSDRFFAERPEGSVSTLKIQRTQQEDSAVYLCASSRDRDRTYEQYFGPGTRLTVT.

This clone was seen more than once but under ten times. The rearrangement joins TRBV11-2 to TRBJ2-5; TRBD1 matches at 9 bases. The J segment lost 7 bases and the V segment lost 4 bases, leaving 16 bases of the junction unmatched. The CDR3 has 17 amino acids. The germline V gene has CDR1 SGHAT and CDR2 FQNNGV. The CDR3 DNA reads as TGTGCCAGCAGCTCCCTACAGGGGGCGGATCCTCTAGGGACCCAGTACTTC. The encoded protein is CASSSLQGADPLGTQYF.

Concerning this clone: This CDR3 is also generated by other DNA sequences in the sample. The chain links TRBV9 to TRBJ1-3, with D unresolved. This CDR3 region has 13 residues. Deletions cut 6 bases from V and 1 base from J, with 8 bases between. Germline values: CDR1 SGDLS, CDR2 YYNGEE. For the CDR3, the DNA is TGTGCCAGCACGGGAGGATCTGGAAACACCATATATTTT. Residues: CASTGGSGNTIYF.

The CDR3 DNA sequence: TGTGCCAGCAGTTACTCTCCAGGAACCTATGGCTACACCTTC. Translation gives CASSYSPGTYGYTF. This chain connects TRBV6-5 to TRBJ1-2; D remains ambiguous. V lost 0 bases and J lost 4, with 9 bases in between. The CDR3 is 14 residues long. Germline CDR1 is MNHEY and CDR2 is SVGAGI.

The CDR3 protein is CASSQDHLGGGHGYTF. Written as DNA, the CDR3 is TGTGCCAGCAGCCAAGATCATTTGGGAGGAGGGCATGGCTACACCTTC. The chain carries TRBV4-2 and TRBJ1-2; D is unresolved. The CDR3 is made up of 16 amino acids. V dropped 0 bases and J dropped 6 bases, with 17 bases sitting between them. Germline V gene sequence: CDR1 LGHNA, CDR2 YNFKEQ.

This clone was picked up a small number of times. The chain recombines TRBV5-1 with TRBJ2-3; 10 bases are shared with TRBD1. Germline CDR1 is SGHRS and CDR2 is YFSETQ. This CDR3 comprises 15 residues. J was trimmed by 3 bases and V by 4 bases; bases with no gene match: 5. The CDR3 reads CASSSRDRGTDTQYF. Written as DNA, the CDR3 is TGCGCCAGCAGCAGCCGGGACAGGGGAACAGATACGCAGTATTTT.

This chain uses TRBV29-1 with TRBJ2-7; D may be TRBD2 (6 bases). The germline CDR1 and CDR2 sequences are SQVTM and ANQGSEA. The V and J ends lost 7 bases and 4 bases respectively, with 11 bases between them. CDR3 length: 11 amino acids. CDR3 sequence (DNA): TGCAGCGCCGCGGAGGGGTACGAGCAGTACTTC. The encoded protein is CSAAEGYEQYF.

The chain uses TRBV12-3 or TRBV12-4 and TRBJ1-1, with D perhaps TRBD1 (5 bases). This CDR3 comprises 13 residues. The V gene lost 4 bases and the J gene lost 6 bases, with 12 bases spanning the gap. The CDR3 region is CASSSRQLSEAFF. The CDR3, as DNA: TGTGCCAGCAGTTCTCGACAGTTATCTGAAGCTTTCTTT.

This clone was seen once. This rearrangement joins TRBV6-5 to TRBJ1-6, with a weak D call TRBD1 (5 bases). The CDR3 spans 16 residues. V gave up 2 bases and J gave up 9 bases, with 17 bases separating them. Germline CDR1 and CDR2: MNHEY and SVGAGI. This CDR3 is CASSYLGGVGSSPLHF. Written as DNA, the CDR3 is TGTGCCAGCAGTTACCTCGGGGGTGTGGGTAGTTCACCCCTCCACTTT.

This chain joins TRBV18 and TRBJ1-1; D is ambiguous. The CDR3 totals 13 residues. From germline, CDR1 is KGHSH and CDR2 LQKENI. V was pared by 0 bases and J by 8 bases, with 10 bases between. CDR3 sequence: CASSPPGAGEAFF. For the CDR3, the DNA is TGTGCCAGCTCACCACCGGGCGCGGGGGAAGCTTTCTTT. The full variable domain, in which reference TRBV18 and TRBJ1-1 provide the parts outside the CDR3, is NAGVMQNPRHLVRRRGQEARLRCSPMKGHSHVYWYRQLPEEGLKFMVYLQKENIIDESGMPKERFSAEFPKEGPSILRIQQVVRGDSAAYFCASSPPGAGEAFFGQGTRLTVV.

The chain combines TRBV24-1 with TRBJ1-2, with 9 bases matching TRBD1. V lost 4 bases to trimming and J lost 4 bases; unmatched junction nucleotides: 6. This CDR3 has 15 amino acids. CDR1 is KGHDR, CDR2 SFDVKD, per germline. The CDR3 protein is CATSDPGTGSYGYTF. The CDR3 DNA follows: TGTGCCACCAGTGACCCCGGGACAGGGTCCTATGGCTACACCTTC.